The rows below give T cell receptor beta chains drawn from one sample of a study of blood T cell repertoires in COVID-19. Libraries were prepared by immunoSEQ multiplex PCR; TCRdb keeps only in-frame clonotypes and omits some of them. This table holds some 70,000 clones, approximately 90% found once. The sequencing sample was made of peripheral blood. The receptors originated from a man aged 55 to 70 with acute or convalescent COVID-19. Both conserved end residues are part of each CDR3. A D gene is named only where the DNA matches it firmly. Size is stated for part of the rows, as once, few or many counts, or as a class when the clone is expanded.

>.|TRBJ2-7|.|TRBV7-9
TGTGCCAGCAGCATCTCGTCCTACGAGCAGTACTTC
CASSISSYEQYF
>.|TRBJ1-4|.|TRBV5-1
TGCGCCAGCAGCTTGGCTGGTAGGGGTGATGAAAAACTGTTTTTT
CASSLAGRGDEKLFF
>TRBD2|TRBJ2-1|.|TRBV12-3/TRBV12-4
TGTGCCAGCAGTTCGGCGGGAGGGCCTCAGTTCTTC
CASSSAGGPQFF
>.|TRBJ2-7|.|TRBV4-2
TGTGCCAGCAGCCAAGATACTTCAAGGGGGTACGAGCAGTACTTC
CASSQDTSRGYEQYF
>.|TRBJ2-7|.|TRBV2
TGTGCCACCAACATATTTTACGAGCAGTACTTC
CATNIFYEQYF
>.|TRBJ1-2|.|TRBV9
TGTGCCAGCAGCGTAGGTGGGGACACCACTTTCTATGGCTACACCTTC
CASSVGGDTTFYGYTF
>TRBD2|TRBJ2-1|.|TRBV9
TGTGCCAGCAGCGTAGGACTAGCGGGGGGAAGTGAGCAGTTCTTC
CASSVGLAGGSEQFF
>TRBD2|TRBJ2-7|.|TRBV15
TGTGCCACCAGCAGAGGTCGGGAGGGCCTTTACGAGCAGTACTTC
CATSRGREGLYEQYF
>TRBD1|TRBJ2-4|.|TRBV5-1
TGCGCCAGCAGCCCGGGGACAGGAGCTACTCTAGCCAAAAACATTCAGTACTTC
CASSPGTGATLAKNIQYF
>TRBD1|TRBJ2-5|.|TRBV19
TGTGCCAGTAGTACCCTCGGACAGGGGGGAGAGACCCAGTACTTC
CASSTLGQGGETQYF
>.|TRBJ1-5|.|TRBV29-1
TGCAGCGCCGGGGGGGGTGGCAATCAGCCCCAGCATTTT
CSAGGGGNQPQHF
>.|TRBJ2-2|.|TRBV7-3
TGTGCCAGCAGCTTAAATGGGGTTCGGGGCACCGGGGAGCTGTTTTTT
CASSLNGVRGTGELFF
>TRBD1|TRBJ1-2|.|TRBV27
TGTGCCAGCAGTTATAGACAGGGTCCTAGTGGCTACACCTTC
CASSYRQGPSGYTF
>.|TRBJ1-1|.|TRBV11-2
TGTGCCAGCAGCTTTGGCAGGAACACTGAAGCTTTCTTT
CASSFGRNTEAFF
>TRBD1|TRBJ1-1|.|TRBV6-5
TGTGCCAGCAGGGACAGGGCGAACACTGAAGCTTTCTTT
CASRDRANTEAFF
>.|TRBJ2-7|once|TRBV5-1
TGCGCCAGCAGCTTGAGGTCAGGGAACGAGCAGTACTTC
CASSLRSGNEQYF
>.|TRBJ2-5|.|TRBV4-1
TGCGCCAGCAGCCGACGGGACACCCAGCTACAAGAGACCCAGTACTTC
CASSRRDTQLQETQYF
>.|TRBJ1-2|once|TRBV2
TGTGCCAGCAGTGAACTCGGGGGCTACACCTTC
CASSELGGYTF
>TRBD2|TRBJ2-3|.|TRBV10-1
TGCGCCAGCAGTGAGTCAGCGGCTAGCGGGAGGGCTGATACGCAGTATTTT
CASSESAASGRADTQYF
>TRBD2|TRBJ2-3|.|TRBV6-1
TGTGCCAGCAGACAACTAGCGGCGATCACAGATACGCAGTATTTT
CASRQLAAITDTQYF
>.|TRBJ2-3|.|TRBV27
TGTGCCAGCAGTTATTGGGGAGGTCGAACAAGCACAGATACGCAGTATTTT
CASSYWGGRTSTDTQYF
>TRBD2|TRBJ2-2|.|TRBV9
TGTGCCAGCAGCGTAGCATTAAAGGGACTAGCCGCTAACGGGGAGCTGTTTTTT
CASSVALKGLAANGELFF
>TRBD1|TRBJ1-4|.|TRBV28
TGTGCCAGCAGTTCTCGGAGAGGGGGCCCTGCTAATGAAAAACTGTTTTTT
CASSSRRGGPANEKLFF
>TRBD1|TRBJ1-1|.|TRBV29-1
TGCAGCGTTGAGACAGGGGGATACACTGAAGCTTTCTTT
CSVETGGYTEAFF
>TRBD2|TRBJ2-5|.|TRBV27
TGTGCCAGCAGTCCCACTAGCGGGGGAGAGACCCAGTACTTC
CASSPTSGGETQYF
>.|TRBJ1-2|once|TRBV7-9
TGTGCCAGCAGCTTAGCATGGCAGGGCTACACCTTC
CASSLAWQGYTF
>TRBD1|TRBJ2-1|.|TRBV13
TGTGCCAGCAGCCCAGACAGGGGGCAAGTCAACGAGCAGTTCTTC
CASSPDRGQVNEQFF
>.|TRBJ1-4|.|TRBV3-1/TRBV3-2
TGTGCCAGCAGCTCAATCGACGGGGAAAAACTGTTTTTT
CASSSIDGEKLFF
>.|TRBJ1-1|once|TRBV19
TGTGCCAGTAGTTCTCAGGAACTCACTGAAGCTTTCTTT
CASSSQELTEAFF
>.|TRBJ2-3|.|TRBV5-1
TGCGCCAGCAGCTTGGACAGAAGCACAGATACGCAGTATTTT
CASSLDRSTDTQYF
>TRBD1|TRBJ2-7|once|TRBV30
TGTGCCGGCAAATCGACAGGGTCCTACGAGCAGTACTTC
CAGKSTGSYEQYF
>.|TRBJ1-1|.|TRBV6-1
TGTGCCAGCAGTGAAGAACGGGGGGTGAAAGCTTTCTTT
CASSEERGVKAFF
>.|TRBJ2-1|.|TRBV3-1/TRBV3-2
TGTGCCAGCAGCCAAGATGGCGGCTACTACAATGAGCAGTTCTTC
CASSQDGGYYNEQFF
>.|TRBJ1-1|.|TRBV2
TGTGCCAGCAGTGACGATATAGGGAGGAGCACTGAAGCTTTCTTT
CASSDDIGRSTEAFF
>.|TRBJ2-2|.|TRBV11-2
TGTGCCAGCAGCCGGGGGTACACCGGGGAGCTGTTTTTT
CASSRGYTGELFF
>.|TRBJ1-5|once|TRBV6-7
TGTGCCAGCAGACACTTCGACAGTACCCGGCGCCAGCCCCAGCATTTT
CASRHFDSTRRQPQHF
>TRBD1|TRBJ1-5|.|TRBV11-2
TGTGCCAGCAGCTTAGATCGGGGGACAGAGAAAGATCAGCCCCAGCATTTT
CASSLDRGTEKDQPQHF
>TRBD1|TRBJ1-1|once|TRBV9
TGTGCCAGCAGCGCTCACCAAACAGGGGATTTATTGTATGCTGAAGCTTTCTTT
CASSAHQTGDLLYAEAFF
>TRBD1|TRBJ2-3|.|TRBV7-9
TGTGCCAGCATGCGGGACAGGGAGTATGCAGATACGCAGTATTTT
CASMRDREYADTQYF
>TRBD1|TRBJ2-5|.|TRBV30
TGTGCCTGGACCCCCGGGACAGCACAAGAGACCCAGTACTTC
CAWTPGTAQETQYF
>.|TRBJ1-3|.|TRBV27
TGTGCCAGCAGTTTATCGGTCGAGTCTGGAAACACCATATATTTT
CASSLSVESGNTIYF